This entry describes one T cell receptor beta chain. In the source study's methods: Reference gene primer amplification gave nucleated cell count estimates. The table came from immunoSEQ multiplex PCR; TCRdb's copy has only in-frame clones and leaves some out. That table is the source of V, J and clone size, and D and trimming were worked out from the DNA. The sample yields hundreds of thousands of clones, approximately 88% seen once. This sample was taken from a study of blood T cell repertoires in COVID-19. The V gene's germline CDR1 is LGHDT and CDR2 YNNKEL (reference sequence). The V end lost 1 base, the J end lost 1 base, and 13 bases lay between the germline ends. The CDR3 has 16 residues.

This clonotype was obtained from a woman between 65 and 79 years old with COVID-19, enrolled during active disease. This chain links TRBV3-1 (or the pseudogene TRBV3-2) with TRBJ2-5, with a tentative D call TRBD2 (5 bases). The sequencing input was peripheral blood. CDR3 protein: CASSQGGWRAQETQYF. The CDR3 DNA reads TGTGCCAGCAGCCAAGGCGGATGGCGGGCCCAAGAGACCCAGTACTTC.